This T cell receptor beta chain originates from a study of T-cell reconstitution after alpha-beta-depleted transplantation in children. Unique molecular identifiers were used to barcode this TCRbeta library. TCRdb reanalysed the PCR reads using MiXCR and keeps one entry per CDR3 protein. The data show around 960,000 distinct CDR3 sequences, 25% to 35% seen once. V was pared by 4 bases and J by 4 bases, with 20 bases between. CDR1 is ENHRY and CDR2 is SYGVKD in the germline V gene. CDR3 size: 16 residues. This clonotype was counted a few times. Antigen specificity is unknown. Study observations and caveats: The origin of high day-60 TCRbeta diversity in some patients lay in surviving recipient T cells and thymic progenitors. Several hundred expanded graft clones reportedly supplied alpha-beta T cells about two months after transplant.

This chain connects TRBV10-3 to TRBJ2-7; possibly TRBD1 for D (5 bases). The origin of this receptor is a boy under two years old who had a stem cell transplant for SCID, so the T cells may come from the graft donor. Source: PBMCs, mostly from graft donor cells, taken 360 days after TCRalphabeta/CD19-depleted stem cell transplant. CDR3 nucleotide sequence: TGTGCCATCAGTGGCCCCCGACAGAGCAGTGGGTACGAGCAGTACTTC. This encodes CAISGPRQSSGYEQYF.